Sequencing of this T cell receptor (beta chain) was carried out in a study of OX40 agonist ivuxolimab in advanced cancers. For context, the study as a whole: Ivuxolimab was an agonistic, fully human IgG2 monoclonal antibody directed against OX40 (CD134), a costimulatory receptor. The monotherapy dose-escalation portion (N ≈ 50 patients) of the phase I ivuxolimab trial is reported in the paper. Intravenous ivuxolimab was administered to patients every 2 weeks at six dose levels: 0.01, 0.1, 0.3, 1.5, 3 and 10 mg/kg. Peripheral TCRbeta sequencing aimed to test whether ivuxolimab altered TCR sequence diversity and caused clonal T-cell expansion. Three dose-escalation patients achieved partial responses, one with hepatocellular carcinoma and two with cutaneous melanoma. Prior anti-PD-1, anti-PD-L1 or anti-CTLA-4 therapy was permitted, and approximately 40% of dose-escalation patients had received checkpoint inhibitors. In the dose-escalation cohort, roughly 80% of patients were male, and the mean age was approximately 60 years, with a range of about 20 to 90. Of the approximately 54 dose-escalation patients, hepatocellular carcinoma was present in around 20, melanoma in some 15, renal cell carcinoma in 9 and head and neck cancer in 9.

Patients with a history of autoimmune disease or receiving systemic immunosuppression were excluded from the trial. In every dose cohort, peripheral blood was drawn for TCR sequencing at baseline, cycle 4 day 1, and cycle 7 day 1. The samples were taken from a phase I, first-in-human, multicenter, open-label dose-escalation trial of ivuxolimab. Adults with locally advanced or metastatic melanoma, renal cell carcinoma, hepatocellular carcinoma or head and neck squamous cell carcinoma were enrolled in the trial. Before TCR sequencing, CD4+ T cells and CD8+ T cells were sorted from peripheral blood as separate populations. To sequence the TCRbeta CDR3 region, genomic DNA was isolated from the sorted cells. The immunoSEQ Assay was used for sequencing of TCRbeta CDR3 regions. TCRdb retrieved this table from immuneACCESS and kept in-frame rearrangements only. Not all clones are present; in checked studies, unresolved V genes account for under half, and no reason is known for the remainder. Across this sample there are about 81,000 clones, with 80% to 90% seen only once. The ten largest clonotypes hold approximately 7% of the sample.

As concerns this clone: Its antigen is not yet known. No much larger clone is present one base from it, and per-base qualities are unavailable.

V is pared back by 5 bases and J by 7 bases, with 22 bases lying between the germline termini. Spanning cysteine to phenylalanine, the CDR3 consists of 16 amino acids. Of the read, only the CDR3 DNA is kept; its 48 bases are in frame from base 1. From a lookup of the germline V gene, CDR1 and CDR2 are SGHRS and YFSETQ. The research as a whole found: After ivuxolimab, more expanded clones were found on average in CD8+ T cells than in CD4+ T cells. Low levels of normalized T-cell clonal expansion were also shown by some nonresponding patients. In the 0.1-3.0 mg/kg groups, partial responders were among the patients with the lowest normalized peripheral clonal expansion, particularly in CD8+ T cells. At doses from 0.1 to 3.0 mg/kg, clonal expansion was seen in both CD4+ and CD8+ blood T cells between baseline and week 6. Which antigens the clonally expanded peripheral T cells were specific for was not determined.

The sequencing used CD4+ or CD8+ T cells sorted from blood, collected in a trial of the OX40 agonist ivuxolimab. This TCR was sampled from an adult with an advanced solid tumor such as melanoma, head and neck, liver or kidney cancer. The chain joins TRBV5-1 to TRBJ1-3; TRBD1 could be the D gene, as 5 bases match. CDR3 sequence: CASRRPGTAEGNTIYF. The DNA sequence reads TGCGCCAGCAGACGACCGGGGACCGCCGAGGGGAACACCATATATTTT.